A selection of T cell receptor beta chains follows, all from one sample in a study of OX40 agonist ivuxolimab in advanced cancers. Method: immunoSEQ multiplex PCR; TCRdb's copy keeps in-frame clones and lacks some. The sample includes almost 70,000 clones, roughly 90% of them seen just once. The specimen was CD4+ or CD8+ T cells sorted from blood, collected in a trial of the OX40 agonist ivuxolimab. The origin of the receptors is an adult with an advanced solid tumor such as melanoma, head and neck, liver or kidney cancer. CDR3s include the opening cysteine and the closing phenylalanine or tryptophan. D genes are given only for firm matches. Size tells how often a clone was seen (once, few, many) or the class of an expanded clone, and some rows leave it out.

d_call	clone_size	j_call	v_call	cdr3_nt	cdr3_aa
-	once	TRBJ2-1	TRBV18	TGTGCCAGCTCTACACTCGAGGGTCCCCTCTACAATGAGCAGTTCTTC	CASSTLEGPLYNEQFF
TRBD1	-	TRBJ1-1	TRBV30	TGTGCCTGGTCAGGGGGAGCCTTCACTGAAGCTTTCTTT	CAWSGGAFTEAFF
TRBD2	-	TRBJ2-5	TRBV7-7	TGTGCCAGCAGCTTTGGGACTAGTTCGGGGACCCAGTACTTC	CASSFGTSSGTQYF
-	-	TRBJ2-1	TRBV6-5	TGTGCCAGCCAGGGTTCCTACAATGAGCAGTTCTTC	CASQGSYNEQFF
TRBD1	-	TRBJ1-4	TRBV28	TGTGCCAGCGTCGGAGGGGGACAGGGTAATGAAAAACTGTTTTTT	CASVGGGQGNEKLFF
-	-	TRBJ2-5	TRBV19	TGTGCCAGTGCCCAAAACGGGGTACAAGAGACCCAGTACTTC	CASAQNGVQETQYF
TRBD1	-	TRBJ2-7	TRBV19	TGTGCCAGTAGTCGCTCCCCGGGACAGTACGAGCAGTACTTC	CASSRSPGQYEQYF
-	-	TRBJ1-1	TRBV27	TGTGCCAGCAGTTTCTCAGGGTCTGACGCTGAAGCTTTCTTT	CASSFSGSDAEAFF
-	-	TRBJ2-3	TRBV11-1	TGTGCCAGCAGCTTTACAGGGGGGGCAGATACGCAGTATTTT	CASSFTGGADTQYF
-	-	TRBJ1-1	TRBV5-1	TGCGCCAGCAGTCGTACGGGAGATCCGAACACTGAAGCTTTCTTT	CASSRTGDPNTEAFF
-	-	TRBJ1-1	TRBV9	TGTGCCAGCAGCGTAGATGCGGCCCCGAACACTGAAGCTTTCTTT	CASSVDAAPNTEAFF
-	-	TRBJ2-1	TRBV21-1	TGTGCCAGCAGCAACCCACCCGGGACAGGGACCTACAATGAGCAGTTCTTC	CASSNPPGTGTYNEQFF
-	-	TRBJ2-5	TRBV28	TGTGCCAGCAGTTTGATAGGGGCAGAGACCCAGTACTTC	CASSLIGAETQYF
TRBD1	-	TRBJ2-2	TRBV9	TGTGCCAGCAGCGGGACCCGGGACAGAACCCCCGGGGAGCTGTTTTTT	CASSGTRDRTPGELFF
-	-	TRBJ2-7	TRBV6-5	TGTGCCAGCAGACAGGGATCCTACGAGCAGTACTTC	CASRQGSYEQYF
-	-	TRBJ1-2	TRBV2	TGTGCCAGCAGTCCAAGGGGGGGAAACTATGGCTACACCTTC	CASSPRGGNYGYTF
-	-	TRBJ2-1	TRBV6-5	TGTGCCAGCAGCTCCGGGGCTTACAATGAGCAGTTCTTC	CASSSGAYNEQFF
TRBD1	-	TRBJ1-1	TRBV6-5	TGTGCCAGCAGTTACTCGACGCAGGGGGGGACTGAAGCTTTCTTT	CASSYSTQGGTEAFF
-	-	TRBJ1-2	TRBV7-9	TGTGCCAGCAGCTTAGCGAGGCAGGGTGAGGATGGCTACACCTTC	CASSLARQGEDGYTF
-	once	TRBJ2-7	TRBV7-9	TGTGCCAGCAGCTTACACCTATACGAGCAGTACTTC	CASSLHLYEQYF
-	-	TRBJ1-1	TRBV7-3	TGTGCCAGCAGCACGAATACGAACACTGAAGCTTTCTTT	CASSTNTNTEAFF
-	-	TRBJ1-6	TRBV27	TGTGCCAGCAGATCCTGGAGTAGGAGCTCCTATAATTCACCCCTCCACTTT	CASRSWSRSSYNSPLHF
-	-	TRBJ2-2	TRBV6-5	TGTGCCAGCACCGCTGCCGCGAACACCGGGGAGCTGTTTTTT	CASTAAANTGELFF
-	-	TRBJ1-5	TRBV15	TGTGCCACCAGTCCAGGGGAGAGCAATCAGCCCCAGCATTTT	CATSPGESNQPQHF
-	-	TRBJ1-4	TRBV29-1	TGCAGCACTCCCCCTCGGATCTTTCACACTAATGAAAAACTGTTTTTT	CSTPPRIFHTNEKLFF
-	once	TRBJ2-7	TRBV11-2	TGTGCCGGTTCAAGACACCCTATCGCCTACGAGCAGTACTTC	CAGSRHPIAYEQYF
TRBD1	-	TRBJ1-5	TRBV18	TGTGCCAGCTCACAGACAGGGACCGGTCAGCCCCAGCATTTT	CASSQTGTGQPQHF
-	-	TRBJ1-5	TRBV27	TGTGCCAGCAGCTCCGGGGTTAAGGGGCGCGGTGGCAATCAGCCCCAGCATTTT	CASSSGVKGRGGNQPQHF
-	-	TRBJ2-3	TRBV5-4	TGTGCCAGCAGAAGACTGAACACAGATACGCAGTATTTT	CASRRLNTDTQYF
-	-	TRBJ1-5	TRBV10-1	TGCGCCAGCAGTGCTACCAGCAATCAGCCCCAGCATTTT	CASSATSNQPQHF
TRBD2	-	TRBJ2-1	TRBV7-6	TGTGCCAGCAGCTTAGATCCGGGACTAGCGGGACGATACAATGAGCAGTTCTTC	CASSLDPGLAGRYNEQFF
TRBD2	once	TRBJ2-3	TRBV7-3	TGTGCCAGCAGCCCCATTGCTGCGGGAGTGACAGATACGCAGTATTTT	CASSPIAAGVTDTQYF
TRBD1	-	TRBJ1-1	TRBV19	TGTGCCAGCAAGACAGGGCTCGGTGAAGCTTTCTTT	CASKTGLGEAFF
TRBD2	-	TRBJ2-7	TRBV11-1	TGTGCCAGCAGCTTGATCGGGGGGACTAGCGGGAGAAGATACGAGCAGTACTTC	CASSLIGGTSGRRYEQYF
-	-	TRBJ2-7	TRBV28	TGTGCCAGCCTTCCGGGACCGGTGGGGATCTACGAGCAGTACTTC	CASLPGPVGIYEQYF
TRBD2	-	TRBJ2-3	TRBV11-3	TGTGCCAGCAGCCGGACTAGCGGGAACACAGATACGCAGTATTTT	CASSRTSGNTDTQYF
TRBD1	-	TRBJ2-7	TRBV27	TGTGCCAGCAGTCTTCGGACAGGGAGCTCCTACGAGCAGTACTTC	CASSLRTGSSYEQYF
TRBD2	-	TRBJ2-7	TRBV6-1	TGTGCCAGTTCGGCTAGCGGAAATTACGAGCAGTACTTC	CASSASGNYEQYF
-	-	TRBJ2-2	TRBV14	TGTGCCAGCAGCCAAAGAACCTTGAACACCGGGGAGCTGTTTTTT	CASSQRTLNTGELFF
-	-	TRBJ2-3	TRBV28	TGTGCCAGCAGTCGAGTTACTTCAATCACAGATACGCAGTATTTT	CASSRVTSITDTQYF
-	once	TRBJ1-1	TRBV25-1	TGTGCCAGCAGTTTACACACTGAAGCTTTCTTT	CASSLHTEAFF